The next 20 T cell receptor beta chains were all read from a single sample in a study of T cells in Graves' hyperthyroidism and ophthalmopathy. RNA transcripts provided the source from which TCR beta CDR3 regions were amplified. When the TCR CDR3 underwent first-round RT-PCR, the HTBI primer set was used. TCRdb re-called the multiplex PCR reads through MiXCR, storing one row per CDR3 protein. The table shows around 690,000 distinct CDR3 sequences, with around 15% occurring only once. Sequences were obtained from blood. The receptors were gathered from a man in his fifties with Graves' hyperthyroidism.

The V and J genes are TRBV10-1 and TRBJ2-1; possible D gene TRBD2, 6 bases. The V and J ends lost 3 bases and 5 bases respectively, with 32 bases between them. CDR3 length: 21 residues. Germline lookup yields CDR1 WNHNN and CDR2 SYGVQD (reference sequence). The CDR3 DNA is TGCGCCAGCAGTGATCGGACTCTCGGCAAGGAGGGTCCTCATTTAAACAATGAGCAGTTCTTC. This sequence encodes CASSDRTLGKEGPHLNNEQFF.

This clonotype was observed at least ten times. CDR3 nucleotides: TGTGCCAGCAGCTCGGCCGGGACTGCGTACAATGAGCAGTTCTTC. As protein: CASSSAGTAYNEQFF. The chain joins TRBV7-2 to TRBJ2-1, with D possibly matching TRBD2 (6 bases). Trimming took off 4 bases at V and 4 bases at J, with 14 bases between the two ends. The CDR3 is 15 residues long. The V gene's germline CDR1 is SGHTA and CDR2 FQGNSA.

This clonotype has a handful of counts. The V and J genes are TRBV15 and TRBJ1-1; no firm D call. The V gene lost 1 base and the J gene lost 1 base, with 10 bases spanning the gap. Per the germline V gene, CDR1 is LNHNV and CDR2 is YYDKDF (reference sequence). The length of the CDR3 is 15 residues. CDR3 region: CATSRANYGNTEAFF. Written as DNA, the CDR3 is TGTGCCACCAGCAGAGCGAATTACGGGAACACTGAAGCTTTCTTT.

This clonotype was recorded at least ten times. The chain employs TRBV12-3 or TRBV12-4 and TRBJ2-7; 14 nucleotides agree with TRBD2. With V trimmed by 5 bases and J by 2 bases, 11 bases remained unmatched. The CDR3 sequence is 18 residues long. The CDR3 loop is CASSPGTSGSIVPYEQYF. Written as DNA, the CDR3 is TGTGCCAGCAGTCCCGGGACTAGCGGGAGTATCGTCCCCTACGAGCAGTACTTC.

This clonotype was counted ten times or more. The genes are TRBV11-2 and TRBJ2-7; 9 bases are a match to TRBD2. The V segment lost 5 bases and the J segment 9 bases; nucleotides outside the gene matches: 14. The CDR3 length is 15 residues. Germline-derived CDR1 and CDR2 are SGHAT and FQNNGV. Written as DNA, the CDR3 is TGTGCCAGCAGCCTGACTAGCGGAGCCCTAAGGGGGCAGTACTTC. This codes for CASSLTSGALRGQYF.

Ten or more counts support this clonotype. The chain has TRBV28 and TRBJ1-3, with TRBD1 as a possible D gene (5 bases). The CDR3 has 15 amino acids. Germline V lookup: CDR1 MDHEN, CDR2 SYDVKM. V was shortened by 3 bases and J by 2 bases, with 11 bases between the two germline ends. The DNA for the CDR3 is TGTGCCAGCAGTTTCCCCGGGACTCCTGGAAACACCATATATTTT. Translating it yields CASSFPGTPGNTIYF.

This rearrangement joins TRBV9 to TRBJ2-3, with D uncertain. Germline assignment: CDR1 SGDLS and CDR2 YYNGEE. The CDR3 is 18 residues long. V lost 0 bases and J lost 5, with 22 bases in between. The DNA for the CDR3 is TGTGCCAGCAGCGTAGGGGGAAACGGCGTCCCCGTGAGAGATACGCAGTATTTT. It encodes CASSVGGNGVPVRDTQYF.

This clonotype was picked up many times. The genes are TRBV11-2 and TRBJ1-6, with TRBD1 matching 7 bases. The CDR3 totals 14 residues. CDR1 and CDR2 (germline): SGHAT, FQNNGV. Trimming cost V 5 bases and J 14 bases; bases outside gene matches: 12. CDR3 sequence (DNA): TGTGCCAGCAGCCCAACGACAGGGATTGAGTCCCTCCACTTT. Protein product: CASSPTTGIESLHF.

This clonotype appeared a few times. At one end, the junction sequence differs from germline, possibly due to a read error. The chain carries TRBV11-2 and TRBJ2-5; D not resolved. The CDR3 length is 13 residues. In germline, CDR1 is SGHAT, CDR2 FQNNGV. CDR3 nucleotide sequence: TGTGCCAGCAGACAGACACTCCAAGAGGCCCAGTACTTC. It is translated as CASRQTLQEAQYF.

This clonotype came up many times. The CDR3, as DNA: TGTGCCAGCAGCTTAGATGCGGCTAACTATGGCTACACCTTC. Translation gives CASSLDAANYGYTF. V usage is TRBV7-9 and J usage is TRBJ1-2; D not resolved. This CDR3 has 14 residues. V lost 1 base and J 0 bases, leaving 6 bases between the germline ends. Germline CDR1 SEHNR, CDR2 FQNEAQ (reference sequence).

This clonotype was seen repeatedly, ten times or more. The chain carries TRBV20-1 and TRBJ2-7; D is unclear. The germline V gene encodes CDR1 DFQATT and CDR2 SNEGSKA (reference sequence). The V and J ends lost 0 bases and 0 bases respectively, with 6 bases between them. The CDR3 is made up of 13 amino acids. The CDR3 nucleotides are TGCAGTGCTAGAGAGCCGTACTCCTACGAGCAGTACTTC. Translation: CSAREPYSYEQYF.

This sequence joins TRBV28 and TRBJ1-5; D is perhaps TRBD1 (5 bases). CDR3 size: 20 residues. With 5 bases removed from V and 2 bases from J, the gap between germline ends came to 28 bases. The germline CDR1 and CDR2 sequences are MDHEN and SYDVKM. The CDR3 region is CASSPPRLKGLRLGNQPQHF. DNA of the CDR3: TGTGCCAGCAGTCCTCCCCGGTTAAAGGGGCTTCGTTTGGGCAATCAGCCCCAGCATTTT.

The V gene is TRBV6-1, the J gene TRBJ1-2; the match to TRBD1 covers 8 bases. This CDR3 contains 13 residues. Germline V lookup: CDR1 MNHNS, CDR2 SASEGT. V shed 5 bases, J shed 10 bases, and the junction held 9 bases outside the gene matches. The CDR3 region is CASSLTGDEFYTF. For the CDR3, the DNA is TGTGCCAGCAGTCTGACAGGGGACGAATTCTACACCTTC.

At least ten counts were recorded for this clonotype. The genes are TRBV29-1 and TRBJ1-4; D is ambiguous. Germline CDR1 reads SQVTM; CDR2 reads ANQGSEA. This CDR3 region has 15 residues. V was pared by 0 bases and J by 3 bases, with 11 bases between. The CDR3 protein is CSVEDLSKSNEKLFF. CDR3 DNA sequence: TGCAGCGTTGAAGATCTGAGTAAATCTAATGAAAAACTGTTTTTT.

The chain combines TRBV19 with TRBJ2-7, with a possible D match to TRBD2 (6 bases). The CDR3 runs to 15 residues. The V gene lost 4 bases and the J gene lost 6 bases, with 19 bases spanning the gap. Germline loops: CDR1 LNHDA, CDR2 SQIVND (reference sequence). DNA of the CDR3: TGTGCCAGTAGTACCAAAGGACCCATCGGGGGCGAGCAGTACTTC. Its protein is CASSTKGPIGGEQYF. Using reference TRBV19 and TRBJ2-7 for the parts outside the CDR3, the full variable domain is DGGITQSPKYLFRKEGQNVTLSCEQNLNHDAMYWYRQDPGQGLRLIYYSQIVNDFQKGDIAEGYSVSREKKESFPLTVTSAQKNPTAFYLCASSTKGPIGGEQYFGPGTRLTVT.

This clonotype was seen many times. Being one base from a much bigger clone, this may be a read error. The V and J genes are TRBV3-1 and TRBJ2-1; TRBD2 matches 11 bases. Germline V CDR1 and CDR2: LGHDT, YNNKEL (reference sequence). V gave up 4 bases and J gave up 2 bases; unmatched junction bases: 1. The CDR3 covers 15 residues. CDR3 in amino acids: CASSLSGRAYNEQFF. CDR3 coding DNA: TGTGCCAGCAGCCTTAGCGGGAGGGCCTACAATGAGCAGTTCTTC.

This clonotype occurred many times. The chain employs TRBV28 and TRBJ2-1, with D perhaps matching TRBD1 (6 bases). V lost 7 bases to trimming and J lost 1 base, with 14 bases between them. CDR1 is MDHEN, CDR2 SYDVKM, per germline. The CDR3 has 15 amino acids. CDR3 DNA: TGTGCCAGCAACCCGACAGGTCGATCCTACAATGAGCAGTTCTTC. Its protein is CASNPTGRSYNEQFF.

This clonotype was counted ten times or more. V and J are TRBV6-5 and TRBJ1-1; D is undetermined. Germline CDR1 reads MNHEY; CDR2 reads SVGAGI. This CDR3 spans 16 amino acids. V was shortened by 0 bases and J by 0 bases, with 11 bases between the two germline ends. The CDR3 DNA reads TGTGCCAGCAGTTACTCGATTCTACGGTTGAACACTGAAGCTTTCTTT. Amino acid sequence: CASSYSILRLNTEAFF.

The chain uses TRBV19 and TRBJ2-1; D possibly uses TRBD1 or TRBD2 (5 bases each). Trimming removed 5 bases from V and 2 bases from J, with 10 bases in between. Germline CDR1 reads LNHDA; CDR2 reads SQIVND (reference sequence). The CDR3 loop spans 14 amino acids. The CDR3 is CASSEGTTYNEQFF. The CDR3 DNA follows: TGTGCCAGTAGTGAGGGGACCACCTACAATGAGCAGTTCTTC.

This clonotype turned up a few times. The chain joins TRBV7-9 to TRBJ1-5, with 9 positions matching TRBD1. The CDR3 is made up of 15 amino acids. The junction had 8 bases not matched to a gene; V was cut back by 5 bases and J by 6 bases. CDR1 and CDR2 (germline): SEHNR, FQNEAQ (reference sequence). The CDR3 bases are TGTGCCAGCAGCCCTCCGGGACAGGGTATTCAGCCCCAGCATTTT. It yields the protein CASSPPGQGIQPQHF.